This T cell receptor beta chain was identified during a study of cytomegalovirus exposure and HLA in healthy donors. The CDR3 extends over 13 amino acids. In germline, CDR1 is MNHNS, CDR2 SASEGT. The ends were cut back, 8 bases at V and 0 bases at J, with 11 bases in the middle. For this clone: No antigen is known for it.

Points from the study as a whole: Later, an analysis showed that TCR beta chains associated with HLA were more clonally expanded than others that were equally common. Rates of TCR association differed by HLA locus in a later analysis, with DRB1 highest and HLA-C lowest.

Both 60 Vbeta primers and 13 Jbeta primers went into the PCR. Libraries were prepared by immunoSEQ multiplex PCR; TCRdb keeps only in-frame clonotypes and omits some of them. Among over 100,000 clones, 75% to 85% were seen once, and the ten largest hold about 2.7%. The TCR was taken from a young woman in good health and CMV-seropositive. This chain joins TRBV6-1 and TRBJ2-7; perhaps TRBD1 as D (6 bases). Sequencing used PBMCs. This CDR3 is CASEGVTSYEQYF. Written as DNA, the CDR3 is TGTGCCAGCGAGGGGGTTACCTCCTACGAGCAGTACTTC.